These T cell receptor beta chains were read from a single sample in a study of spatial heterogeneity in lung cancer. TCRdb reprocessed the 5' RACE reads with MiXCR, giving one entry per CDR3 protein. The sample lists approximately 2,800 distinct CDR3 sequences; about 2.8% were seen once. This specimen was normal lung tissue next to the tumor, taken at surgery. These receptors all stem from a male donor with early-stage non-small cell lung cancer. Both conserved end residues are part of each CDR3. A D gene is named only where the DNA matches it firmly. Clone size reads once, few, many, or a class if the clone is expanded.

abundance,d_gene,j_gene,v_gene,CDR3nt,CDR3aa
many,.,TRBJ2-2,TRBV2,TGTGCCAGCGTTCGAGAGAGGAACACCGGGGAGCTGTTTTTT,CASVRERNTGELFF
medium-sized,.,TRBJ2-1,TRBV5-6,TGTGCCAGCAGCTTGGGCAGCTACAATGAGCAGTTCTTC,CASSLGSYNEQFF
medium-sized,.,TRBJ2-5,TRBV4-1,TGCGCCAGCAGCCAAGCCCTAGGGGAGGAGACCCAGTACTTC,CASSQALGEETQYF
medium-sized,TRBD2,TRBJ2-1,TRBV5-4,TGTGCCAGCAGCTTGGCCGGAGCGGGAGACTACAATGAGCAGTTCTTC,CASSLAGAGDYNEQFF
few,TRBD1,TRBJ2-5,TRBV10-3,TGTGCCATCAGTGCCTCACAGGGGGCGCAAGGGACCCAGTACTTC,CAISASQGAQGTQYF
medium-sized,.,TRBJ2-7,TRBV10-2,TGCGCCAGCAGTGAGTCGTGGGGGTACGAGCAGTACTTC,CASSESWGYEQYF
many,.,TRBJ1-1,TRBV20-1,TGCAGTGCTAATCTGGTCCTCACTGAAGCTTTCTTT,CSANLVLTEAFF
many,TRBD2,TRBJ2-1,TRBV20-1,TGCAGTGCTAGGGTTGCGGGGGGCCGAAGCTCCTACAATGAGCAGTTCTTC,CSARVAGGRSSYNEQFF
many,.,TRBJ1-2,TRBV14,TGTGCCAGCAGCCAAGAGGTCAGCCCTGCCTATGGCTACACCTTC,CASSQEVSPAYGYTF
many,TRBD2,TRBJ2-7,TRBV13,TGTGCCAGCAGCTATAGCGGGAGCTCCTACGAGCAGTACTTC,CASSYSGSSYEQYF
medium-sized,TRBD2,TRBJ2-5,TRBV6-2/TRBV6-3,TGTGCCAGCAGTTACCGTCCCGCGGGAGTCCAAGAGACCCAGTACTTC,CASSYRPAGVQETQYF
many,.,TRBJ2-7,TRBV6-5,TGTGCCAGCAGTTACTCGGGCTCCCGAGGGGAGCAGTACTTC,CASSYSGSRGEQYF
medium-sized,TRBD2,TRBJ2-7,TRBV11-2,TGTGCCAGCAGCAGGACTAGCGGGACTTCCTACGAGCAGTACTTC,CASSRTSGTSYEQYF